Below, 29 T cell receptor beta chains from the same sample are listed, as sequenced in a study of PD-1 blockade in mismatch repair-deficient tumors. The time point: roughly 10-day in vitro stimulation with candidate neoantigen peptide 6. Profiled with immunoSEQ multiplex PCR; TCRdb holds only in-frame clones, not every one. The data hold roughly 14,000 clones, with roughly nine tenths observed a single time. Antigens for these TCRs are unknown. The material was cells cultured in vitro, obtained from a patient treated with pembrolizumab. The receptors derive from an adult with mismatch repair-deficient cancer.

This chain joins TRBV28 and TRBJ1-1; no definite D call. The V end lost 7 bases, the J end lost 4 bases, and 13 bases lay between the germline ends. Germline assignment: CDR1 MDHEN and CDR2 SYDVKM. This CDR3 spans 13 amino acids. The chain's CDR3 is CASNLDVITEAFF. CDR3 coding DNA: TGTGCCAGCAACCTAGACGTAATCACTGAAGCTTTCTTT.

V gene TRBV4-2 combines with J gene TRBJ2-7; D possibly uses TRBD1 or TRBD2 (5 bases each). The CDR3 contains 17 residues. V was trimmed by 0 bases and J by 1 base, leaving 16 bases between them. Germline CDR1 LGHNA, CDR2 YNFKEQ. In DNA form, the CDR3 reads TGTGCCAGCAGCCAAGAAGGAAAGGGGACGGGTTCCTACGAGCAGTACTTC. Encoded protein: CASSQEGKGTGSYEQYF.

Here the CDR3 reads CASSFLERTEAFF. Here the CDR3 DNA reads TGTGCCAGCAGCTTCCTGGAGCGCACTGAAGCTTTCTTT. The chain recombines TRBV7-3 with TRBJ1-1, with D unclear. Germline lookup yields CDR1 SGHTA and CDR2 FQGTGA. The CDR3 extends over 13 amino acids. Trimming left V 3 bases short and J 4 bases short, with 9 bases between. Looking up the rest from reference TRBV7-3 and TRBJ1-1 gives the full variable domain: GAGVSQTPSNKVTEKGKYVELRCDPISGHTALYWYRQSLGQGPEFLIYFQGTGAADDSGLPNDRFFAVRPEGSVSTLKIQRTERGDSAVYLCASSFLERTEAFFGQGTRLTVV.

The V call is TRBV9, the J call TRBJ2-7, with D perhaps matching TRBD2 (6 bases). CDR1 is SGDLS and CDR2 is YYNGEE in the germline V gene. This CDR3 is built from 16 residues. Trimming shortened V by 5 bases and J by 7 bases, and 25 bases separated the two germline ends. The CDR3 reads CASSASLGGPSGEQYF. The CDR3 DNA follows: TGTGCCAGCAGTGCTAGCTTGGGAGGCCCTTCTGGGGAGCAGTACTTC.

The genes are TRBV28 and TRBJ2-7; D may correspond to TRBD1 or TRBD2 (6 bases each). Germline V lookup: CDR1 MDHEN, CDR2 SYDVKM. Trimming cost V 6 bases and J 2 bases, with 14 bases left between them. The CDR3 is 14 amino acids. Written as DNA, the CDR3 is TGTGCCAGCAGATTAGGGGGGTCCCCCTACGAGCAGTACTTC. Translation: CASRLGGSPYEQYF.

The chain joins TRBV7-2 to TRBJ1-1; 9 nucleotides align to TRBD1. The CDR3 runs 19 residues. Germline CDR1 and CDR2: SGHTA and FQGNSA. J lost 1 base, V lost 2 bases, and 14 bases had no gene match. DNA for the CDR3: TGTGCCAGCAGCTTAAGGTATGGGACAGGGAATCCCTCGAACACTGAAGCTTTCTTT. Translation: CASSLRYGTGNPSNTEAFF. The variable domain in full, with the rest retrieved from reference TRBV7-2 and TRBJ1-1, is GAGVSQSPSNKVTEKGKDVELRCDPISGHTALYWYRQSLGQGLEFLIYFQGNSAPDKSGLPSDRFSAERTGGSVSTLTIQRTQQEDSAVYLCASSLRYGTGNPSNTEAFFGQGTRLTVV.

This clone was seen only once. The chain is built from TRBV29-1 and TRBJ2-7; D possibly corresponds to TRBD1 (6 bases). The CDR3 totals 11 residues. Germline V lookup: CDR1 SQVTM, CDR2 ANQGSEA. With 8 bases removed from V and 5 bases from J, the gap between germline ends came to 13 bases. CDR3 protein: CSYVTGNEQYF. The CDR3 DNA is TGCAGCTACGTAACAGGGAACGAGCAGTACTTC.

This clone was picked up one time. V usage is TRBV10-1 and J usage is TRBJ2-1, with 9 bases fitting TRBD2. The CDR3 loop spans 16 amino acids. In germline, CDR1 is WNHNN, CDR2 SYGVQD (reference sequence). The trim removed 2 bases at V and 8 bases at J, leaving 10 bases unmatched. The CDR3 region has the DNA TGCGCCAGCAGTGAGCAAGGAGCGGGAGGTGGCGATGAGCAGTTCTTC. It yields the protein CASSEQGAGGGDEQFF.

The count of this clone is one. The rearrangement joins TRBV30 to TRBJ1-5, with D unclear. Looked up from germline, CDR1 is GTSNPN and CDR2 is SVGIG (reference sequence). V dropped 2 bases and J dropped 7 bases, with 18 bases sitting between them. The CDR3 contains 15 residues. The CDR3 DNA sequence: TGTGCCTGGAGTACGAGGGAGAGGATAGAACAGCCCCAGCATTTT. Protein: CAWSTRERIEQPQHF.

The V and J genes are TRBV30 and TRBJ1-2; weak D call: TRBD1 (5 bases). Looked up from germline, CDR1 is GTSNPN and CDR2 is SVGIG (reference sequence). The CDR3 is 12 residues long. Trimming removed 0 bases from V and 5 bases from J, with 7 bases in between. CDR3 nucleotide sequence: TGTGCCTGGAGTGTACGGGGGTATGGCTACACCTTC. Translation gives CAWSVRGYGYTF.

This clone rates as medium-sized. This chain uses TRBV5-1 with TRBJ2-7; TRBD1 or TRBD2 may be the D gene (5 bases each). The germline V gene has CDR1 SGHRS and CDR2 YFSETQ. V lost 0 bases, J lost 0 bases, and 16 bases lay in between. This CDR3 spans 17 amino acids. Written as DNA, the CDR3 is TGCGCCAGCAGCTTGGATTTCCCTCGGGGCTACTCCTACGAGCAGTACTTC. Its protein product is CASSLDFPRGYSYEQYF.

This clone was detected only once. The rearrangement uses TRBV29-1 and TRBJ2-5; 9 bases fit TRBD1. Germline assignment: CDR1 SQVTM and CDR2 ANQGSEA. After removal of 4 bases from V and 0 bases from J, the junction contained 9 bases not matched to a gene. The CDR3 sequence is 16 residues long. CDR3 region: CSVGGPGTGHQETQYF. Here the CDR3 DNA reads TGCAGCGTTGGCGGCCCCGGGACAGGGCACCAAGAGACCCAGTACTTC.

The gene calls are TRBV7-2 and TRBJ2-5; TRBD2 agrees at 10 bases. CDR1 is SGHTA and CDR2 is FQGNSA in the germline V gene. Trimming took 1 base from V and 7 from J; bases not matched to a gene: 9. The CDR3 is made up of 16 amino acids. The CDR3 sequence is CASSLGSSGGPGTQYF. CDR3 DNA sequence: TGTGCCAGCAGCTTAGGGTCTAGCGGGGGCCCGGGGACCCAGTACTTC.

V usage is TRBV19 and J usage is TRBJ2-2; D unresolved. This CDR3 is 17 amino acids long. The germline CDR1 and CDR2 sequences are LNHDA and SQIVND (reference sequence). With 10 bases removed from V and 2 bases from J, the gap between germline ends came to 23 bases. CDR3 loop: CATLSGLPPKNTGELFF. The CDR3 DNA reads TGTGCCACCCTTTCAGGTCTACCCCCAAAAAACACCGGGGAGCTGTTTTTT.

The chain couples TRBV27 to TRBJ2-2; 9 positions match TRBD1. V shed 2 bases, J shed 11 bases, and the junction held 9 bases outside the gene matches. Germline V gene data show CDR1 as MNHEY and CDR2 as SMNVEV (reference sequence). The CDR3 is made up of 15 amino acids. The DNA of the CDR3 is TGTGCCAGCAGTTTACTAGGACAGGGGAAGGGAGAGCTGTTTTTT. Amino acids: CASSLLGQGKGELFF.

V gene TRBV5-1 combines with J gene TRBJ1-2, with TRBD1 matching over 8 bases. V shed 4 bases, J shed 6 bases, and the junction held 5 bases outside the gene matches. The germline CDR1 and CDR2 sequences are SGHRS and YFSETQ. This CDR3 is 13 amino acids long. The CDR3 DNA reads TGCGCCAGCAGCGGACAGGGAGCCAATGGCTACACCTTC. This translates into CASSGQGANGYTF. Looking up the rest from reference TRBV5-1 and TRBJ1-2 gives the full variable domain: KAGVTQTPRYLIKTRGQQVTLSCSPISGHRSVSWYQQTPGQGLQFLFEYFSETQRNKGNFPGRFSGRQFSNSRSEMNVSTLELGDSALYLCASSGQGANGYTFGSGTRLTVV.

The V call is TRBV2, the J call TRBJ1-2, with 7 bases fitting TRBD1. Germline V lookup: CDR1 SNHLY, CDR2 FYNNEI. Trimming took 8 bases from V and 4 from J; bases not matched to a gene: 4. This CDR3 has 12 amino acids. CDR3 region: CASLPGGYGYTF. For the CDR3, the DNA is TGTGCCAGCCTACCAGGGGGCTATGGCTACACCTTC.

V gene TRBV30 combines with J gene TRBJ2-5; no definite D call. The germline gives CDR1 GTSNPN, CDR2 SVGIG (reference sequence). V lost 1 base and J 1 base, leaving 10 bases between the germline ends. The CDR3 consists of 14 residues. The CDR3 coding sequence is TGTGCCTGGAGTGGGCCAGTCATCCAAGAGACCCAGTACTTC. Its translation: CAWSGPVIQETQYF.

V is TRBV5-1 and J is TRBJ1-3; TRBD1 matches 7 bases. V was pared by 0 bases and J by 2 bases, with 5 bases of the junction left unmatched. Germline V lookup: CDR1 SGHRS, CDR2 YFSETQ. The CDR3 sequence is 16 residues long. CDR3: CASSLGDSGPGNTIYF. CDR3 DNA: TGCGCCAGCAGCTTGGGGGACAGCGGGCCTGGAAACACCATATATTTT.

This sequence joins TRBV5-5 and TRBJ2-3, with TRBD1 as a possible D gene (6 bases). Germline CDR1 SGHKS, CDR2 YYEKEE (reference sequence). Trimming took off 0 bases at V and 0 bases at J, with 11 bases between the two ends. This CDR3 spans 16 amino acids. Here the CDR3 reads CASSLVGGRSTDTQYF. The DNA of the CDR3 is TGTGCCAGCAGCTTGGTTGGGGGCCGGAGCACAGATACGCAGTATTTT.

The chain has TRBV4-1 and TRBJ2-1, with unresolved D. The CDR3 spans 15 residues. CDR1 and CDR2 from the germline V gene are MGHRA and YSYEKL. V gave up 0 bases and J gave up 4 bases, with 10 bases separating them. The CDR3 reads CASSQDGHTYNEQFF. CDR3 coding DNA: TGCGCCAGCAGCCAAGATGGCCACACGTACAATGAGCAGTTCTTC.

The table lists this clone with a few counts. V is TRBV6-1 and J is TRBJ2-5; TRBD1 aligns across 11 bases. The V gene's germline CDR1 is MNHNS and CDR2 SASEGT. Unmatched junction bases numbered 8, after V lost 4 bases and J lost 4 bases. CDR3 length equals 16 residues. CDR3 nucleotide sequence: TGTGCCAGCAGTGGATGGACAGGGGGCATGGGAGAGACCCAGTACTTC. Residues: CASSGWTGGMGETQYF.

The gene calls are TRBV6-6 and TRBJ2-5; either TRBD1 or TRBD2 may fit D (7 bases each). The CDR3 length is 15 residues. Trimming removed 6 bases at V and 5 bases at J, with 19 bases between. Germline V gene lookup returns CDR1 MNHNY and CDR2 SVGAGI (reference sequence). This chain's CDR3 is CASRGGQTSPETQYF. The CDR3 nucleotides are TGTGCCAGCAGAGGGGGCCAGACTAGCCCCGAGACCCAGTACTTC.

The chain carries TRBV6-5 and TRBJ1-1; no reliable D call. The CDR3 totals 13 residues. Trimming removed 0 bases at V and 0 bases at J, with 2 bases between. CDR1 MNHEY and CDR2 SVGAGI come from the germline V gene. The CDR3 loop is CASSYSMNTEAFF. CDR3 nucleotide sequence: TGTGCCAGCAGTTACTCCATGAACACTGAAGCTTTCTTT.

The chain employs TRBV2 and TRBJ1-3, with D possibly being TRBD1 (6 bases). V was pared by 6 bases and J by 0 bases, with 12 bases between. The CDR3 covers 15 residues. The germline V gene encodes CDR1 SNHLY and CDR2 FYNNEI. The CDR3 bases are TGTGCCAGCAGACTACAGGGAGGCTCTGGAAACACCATATATTTT. Protein product: CASRLQGGSGNTIYF. Drawing the rest from reference TRBV2 and TRBJ1-3, the complete variable domain is EPEVTQTPSHQVTQMGQEVILRCVPISNHLYFYWYRQILGQKVEFLVSFYNNEISEKSEIFDDQFSVERPDGSNFTLKIRSTKLEDSAMYFCASRLQGGSGNTIYFGEGSWLTVV.

The chain employs TRBV6-1 and TRBJ2-2, with TRBD2 matching 13 bases. V was pared by 7 bases and J by 5 bases, with 4 bases of the junction left unmatched. CDR1 is MNHNS, CDR2 SASEGT, per germline. The CDR3 is made up of 15 amino acids. The CDR3 is CASKGLAGRTGELFF. The CDR3 nucleotides read TGTGCCAGCAAGGGACTAGCGGGAAGGACCGGGGAGCTGTTTTTT.

The rearrangement links TRBV27 to TRBJ1-4; tentatively, D is TRBD1 (6 bases). The germline V gene has CDR1 MNHEY and CDR2 SMNVEV (reference sequence). This CDR3 comprises 14 residues. V was shortened by 5 bases and J by 7 bases, with 14 bases between the two germline ends. This CDR3 is CASSPPGGAEKLFF. CDR3 sequence (DNA): TGTGCCAGCAGTCCCCCGGGGGGCGCTGAAAAACTGTTTTTT.

This clone came up once. The chain links TRBV7-9 to TRBJ2-3, with 10 bases identical to TRBD2. The CDR3 is 15 residues long. Germline CDR1 is SEHNR and CDR2 is FQNEAQ (reference sequence). V gave up 2 bases and J gave up 1 base; unmatched junction bases: 0. The CDR3 DNA sequence: TGTGCCAGCAGCTTACTAGCGGGAGGCACAGATACGCAGTATTTT. Its translation is CASSLLAGGTDTQYF. Full variable domain (rest looked up from reference TRBV7-9 and TRBJ2-3): DTGVSQNPRHKITKRGQNVTFRCDPISEHNRLYWYRQTLGQGPEFLTYFQNEAQLEKSRLLSDRFSAERPKGSFSTLEIQRTEQGDSAMYLCASSLLAGGTDTQYFGPGTRLTVL.

This chain connects TRBV11-2 to TRBJ2-3; TRBD2 aligns across 9 bases. Germline-derived CDR1 and CDR2 are SGHAT and FQNNGV. The CDR3 has 16 amino acids. V gave up 1 base and J gave up 4 bases; unmatched junction bases: 6. The CDR3 nucleotides read TGTGCCAGCAGCTTAGGCGGGGGGGTCCTGGCAGATACGCAGTATTTT. Translating it yields CASSLGGGVLADTQYF.